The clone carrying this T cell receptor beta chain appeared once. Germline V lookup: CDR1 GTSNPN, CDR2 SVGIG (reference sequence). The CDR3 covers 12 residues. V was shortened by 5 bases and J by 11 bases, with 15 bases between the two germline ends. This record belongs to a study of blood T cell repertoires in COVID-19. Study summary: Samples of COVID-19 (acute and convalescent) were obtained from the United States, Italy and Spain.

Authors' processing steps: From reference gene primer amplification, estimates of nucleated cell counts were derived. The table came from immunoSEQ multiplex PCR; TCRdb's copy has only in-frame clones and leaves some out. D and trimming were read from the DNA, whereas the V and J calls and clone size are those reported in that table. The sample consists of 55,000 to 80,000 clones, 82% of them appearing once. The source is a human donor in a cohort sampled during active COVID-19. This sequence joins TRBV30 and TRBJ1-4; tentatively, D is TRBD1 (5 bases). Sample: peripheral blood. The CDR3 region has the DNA TGTGCCTGGGGGCGTTCTCAGGGTAAACTGTTTTTT. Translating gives CAWGRSQGKLFF. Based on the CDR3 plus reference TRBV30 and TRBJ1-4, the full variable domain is SQTIHQWPATLVQPVGSPLSLECTVEGTSNPNLYWYRQAAGRGLQLLFYSVGIGQISSEVPQNLSASRPQDRQFILSSKKLLLSDSGFYLCAWGRSQGKLFFGSGTQLSVL.